A single sample gave rise to the 29 T cell receptor beta chains below, sequenced in a study of shared clonotypes between healthy human individuals. Naive CD8 cells were CD45RO-negative, positively selected for CCR7, excluding terminally differentiated effector memory CD45RA+ cells. The method was immunoSEQ multiplex PCR; TCRdb's version includes in-frame clones alone and lacks a portion of them. This table holds almost 700,000 clones, 90% to 95% found once. The sample was naive CD8+ T cells sorted from blood. The receptors stem from a man under 40 in good health.

V and J are TRBV7-2 and TRBJ1-5, with 7 bases matching TRBD1. CDR1 is SGHTA and CDR2 is FQGNSA in the germline V gene. This CDR3 spans 15 amino acids. V was pared by 5 bases and J by 3 bases, with 7 bases of the junction left unmatched. As DNA, the CDR3 is TGTGCCAGCAGCGGAATCAGGGGGGACAATCAGCCCCAGCATTTT. This gives the protein CASSGIRGDNQPQHF.

The V gene is TRBV6-6, the J gene TRBJ2-7; TRBD1 is a possible D gene (5 bases). The V gene lost 8 bases and the J gene lost 1 base, with 6 bases spanning the gap. Germline V CDR1 and CDR2: MNHNY, SVGAGI (reference sequence). CDR3 size: 11 residues. The CDR3 region has the DNA TGTGCCAGCCAGGGTTCCTACGAGCAGTACTTC. Its protein is CASQGSYEQYF.

CDR3 sequence: CASSLYQLAVASGRQTNTGELFF. The CDR3, as DNA: TGTGCCAGCAGTTTATATCAGTTGGCTGTAGCTAGCGGGAGGCAGACGAACACCGGGGAGCTGTTTTTT. The chain recombines TRBV27 with TRBJ2-2, with 11 nucleotides matching TRBD2. Germline V gives CDR1 MNHEY, CDR2 SMNVEV (reference sequence). CDR3 size: 23 residues. Trimming removed 1 base from V and 0 bases from J; junction bases left unmatched: 19.

This chain joins TRBV6-6 and TRBJ2-7, with D possibly being TRBD1 (6 bases). V lost 7 bases and J 2 bases, leaving 15 bases between the germline ends. CDR1 and CDR2 (germline): MNHNY, SVGAGI (reference sequence). This CDR3 has 14 amino acids. This CDR3 is CASTFRDTTYEQYF. The CDR3 coding sequence is TGTGCCAGCACCTTCCGGGACACAACCTACGAGCAGTACTTC.

This sequence joins TRBV28 and TRBJ2-3; 9 positions agree with TRBD1. The CDR3 consists of 14 residues. V shed 2 bases, J shed 3 bases, and the junction held 0 bases outside the gene matches. Germline values: CDR1 MDHEN, CDR2 SYDVKM. CDR3 DNA sequence: TGTGCCAGCAGTTTAGACAGGGGGACAGATACGCAGTATTTT. This codes for CASSLDRGTDTQYF.

This clone came up a few times. The chain uses TRBV19 and TRBJ1-1, with D maybe TRBD1 (5 bases). Trimming removed 1 base at V and 5 bases at J, with 11 bases between. Per germline, CDR1 LNHDA and CDR2 SQIVND (reference sequence). The CDR3 runs 14 residues. CDR3: CASSIGQGRTEAFF. The CDR3 nucleotides are TGTGCCAGTAGTATAGGCCAGGGTCGTACTGAAGCTTTCTTT. Supplemented by reference TRBV19 and TRBJ1-1, the full variable domain reads DGGITQSPKYLFRKEGQNVTLSCEQNLNHDAMYWYRQDPGQGLRLIYYSQIVNDFQKGDIAEGYSVSREKKESFPLTVTSAQKNPTAFYLCASSIGQGRTEAFFGQGTRLTVV.

This chain joins TRBV30 and TRBJ1-1, with unresolved D. This CDR3 has 14 amino acids. Germline V CDR1 and CDR2: GTSNPN, SVGIG (reference sequence). V was trimmed by 8 bases and J by 4 bases, leaving 20 bases between them. CDR3 in amino acids: CARPTSGCGTEAFF. The CDR3 DNA sequence: TGTGCCCGCCCAACTTCGGGATGCGGCACTGAAGCTTTCTTT.

This rearrangement joins TRBV5-6 to TRBJ1-2; D gene unclear. The CDR3 is 12 amino acids. The V end lost 4 bases, the J end lost 10 bases, and 14 bases lay between the germline ends. Germline V CDR1 and CDR2: SGHDT, YYEEEE. The CDR3 DNA sequence: TGTGCCAGCAGCCCAGGAGATAGGGTCTACACCTTC. Its translation is CASSPGDRVYTF.

The chain uses TRBV4-3 and TRBJ1-2; D remains unclear. This CDR3 is built from 14 residues. Trimming took 0 bases from V and 7 from J, leaving 12 bases between them. CDR1 and CDR2 from the germline V gene are LGHNA and YSLEER. The DNA of the CDR3 is TGCGCCAGCAGCCAAGATCGGGGTTCAGGTGGCTACACCTTC. Its protein is CASSQDRGSGGYTF.

The chain carries TRBV9 and TRBJ2-5, with D tentatively TRBD2 (6 bases). In germline, CDR1 is SGDLS, CDR2 YYNGEE. This CDR3 has 15 amino acids. Between the trimmed V and J ends, which lost 3 bases and 4 bases, there was a span of 16 bases. CDR3 sequence: CASSAWGENGETQYF. CDR3 bases: TGTGCCAGCAGCGCCTGGGGGGAGAACGGAGAGACCCAGTACTTC.

Remarks on this clone: Only one base separates this from a far larger clonotype, so it likely reflects a read error. V usage is TRBV27 and J usage is TRBJ2-7, with unresolved D. The CDR3 covers 13 residues. V was pared by 0 bases and J by 5 bases, with 8 bases between. The germline V gene has CDR1 MNHEY and CDR2 SMNVEV (reference sequence). CDR3 DNA: TGTGCCAGCAGTTTATCAGGGTCCCACGAGCAGTACTTC. It specifies CASSLSGSHEQYF.

J is TRBJ1-1 and V is TRBV12-5; D might be TRBD1 (6 bases). This CDR3 region has 18 residues. V was shortened by 2 bases and J by 5 bases, with 24 bases between the two germline ends. Germline V CDR1 and CDR2: LGHNT, FRNRAP. CDR3 protein: CASGLTVRTTGPLTEAFF. DNA for the CDR3: TGTGCTAGTGGTTTGACCGTGAGGACCACAGGGCCTTTAACTGAAGCTTTCTTT.

This chain uses TRBV10-3 with TRBJ1-5; tentatively, D is TRBD1 (6 bases). This CDR3 comprises 16 residues. CDR1 is ENHRY, CDR2 SYGVKD, per germline. V lost 4 bases and J lost 9, with 22 bases in between. CDR3 DNA sequence: TGTGCCATCAGTGGAAAGGGGGAAGGGGGGGTCCTGCCCCAGCATTTT. Translated: CAISGKGEGGVLPQHF.

This clone showed up just once. The chain uses TRBV4-1 and TRBJ2-1, with D unresolved. This CDR3 comprises 14 residues. Germline CDR1 MGHRA, CDR2 YSYEKL. V gave up 1 base and J gave up 0 bases, with 4 bases separating them. The CDR3 DNA reads as TGCGCCAGCAGCCAAGGGAGCTCCTACAATGAGCAGTTCTTC. It specifies CASSQGSSYNEQFF.

This chain connects TRBV4-1 to TRBJ2-5; D not certain. The CDR3 spans 15 residues. The germline V and J ends were trimmed by 0 bases and 5 bases, with 13 bases remaining between them. Looked up from germline, CDR1 is MGHRA and CDR2 is YSYEKL. CDR3 bases: TGCGCCAGCAGCCAAGAGGCCTTTAGGAGCGAGACCCAGTACTTC. As protein: CASSQEAFRSETQYF.

The J gene is TRBJ1-2, the V gene TRBV2; TRBD1 is a possible D gene (5 bases). Germline V lookup: CDR1 SNHLY, CDR2 FYNNEI. The CDR3 contains 14 residues. The ends were cut back, 7 bases at V and 7 bases at J, with 19 bases in the middle. The CDR3 DNA reads as TGTGCCAGCATCTGGACATCTCAAGAGGGTGGCTACACCTTC. Translation gives CASIWTSQEGGYTF.

This rearrangement joins TRBV6-6 to TRBJ2-5, with 9 bases aligning to TRBD1. Germline CDR1 and CDR2: MNHNY and SVGAGI (reference sequence). The CDR3 extends over 15 amino acids. V lost 2 bases to trimming and J lost 3 bases; unmatched junction nucleotides: 4. The CDR3 protein is CASSYGGQGKETQYF. Written as DNA, the CDR3 is TGTGCCAGCAGTTACGGGGGACAGGGAAAAGAGACCCAGTACTTC.

The chain recombines TRBV19 with TRBJ2-7; 9 bases map to TRBD1. J gave up 7 bases and V 5 bases, and 6 bases lay outside the gene matches. There are 13 residues in the CDR3. The germline gives CDR1 LNHDA, CDR2 SQIVND (reference sequence). The CDR3 sequence is CASSPGTGSEQYF. CDR3 DNA sequence: TGTGCCAGTAGTCCCGGGACAGGGTCTGAGCAGTACTTC.

The chain is built from TRBV6-5 and TRBJ2-7, with a tentative D call TRBD2 (5 bases). Germline CDR1 is MNHEY and CDR2 is SVGAGI. V was cut by 2 bases and J by 4 bases, with 15 bases left in between. CDR3 length: 15 residues. CDR3 loop: CASSYASGVRYEQYF. In DNA form, the CDR3 reads TGTGCCAGCAGTTACGCCTCCGGGGTCCGGTACGAGCAGTACTTC.

V is TRBV5-4 and J is TRBJ2-5; 7 nucleotides align to TRBD1. This CDR3 has 18 residues. The germline gives CDR1 SGHNT, CDR2 YYREEE (reference sequence). The V gene end was trimmed by 4 bases and the J gene end by 5 bases; junction bases not matched to a gene: 20. The CDR3, as DNA: TGTGCCAGCAGCGACGCAGTAAGGCTGACAGGGTGGTCTGAGACCCAGTACTTC. Its translation is CASSDAVRLTGWSETQYF.

The V gene is TRBV6-5, the J gene TRBJ1-1, with TRBD1 identical over 9 bases. Germline assignment: CDR1 MNHEY and CDR2 SVGAGI. The CDR3 runs 16 residues. V was pared by 2 bases and J by 4 bases, with 8 bases of the junction left unmatched. Here the CDR3 reads CASSYGTGGATTEAFF. CDR3 coding DNA: TGTGCCAGCAGTTACGGTACAGGGGGCGCGACCACTGAAGCTTTCTTT.

This chain connects TRBV11-2 to TRBJ2-7; D is ambiguous. V was shortened by 2 bases and J by 3 bases, with 11 bases between the two germline ends. CDR1 SGHAT and CDR2 FQNNGV come from the germline V gene. The CDR3 spans 14 residues. The CDR3 region is CASSLLGPDYEQYF. CDR3 bases: TGTGCCAGCAGCTTACTAGGGCCAGACTACGAGCAGTACTTC.

Concerning this clone itself: This sample includes further DNA sequences coding for the same CDR3. The chain couples TRBV27 to TRBJ2-2; D is ambiguous. V shed 5 bases and J shed 6 bases, with 7 bases lying between them. Per the germline V gene, CDR1 is MNHEY and CDR2 is SMNVEV (reference sequence). The CDR3 sequence is 12 residues long. Here the CDR3 reads CASSLVSGELFF. CDR3 sequence (DNA): TGTGCCAGCAGTCTAGTGTCCGGGGAGCTGTTTTTT.

The gene calls are TRBV30 and TRBJ2-3; D gene ambiguous. Between the trimmed V and J ends, which lost 1 base and 0 bases, there was a span of 5 bases. This CDR3 region has 13 residues. Germline CDR1 and CDR2: GTSNPN and SVGIG (reference sequence). The CDR3, as DNA: TGTGCCTGGAGTGACGGCAGCACAGATACGCAGTATTTT. Translating it yields CAWSDGSTDTQYF.

The rearrangement uses TRBV19 and TRBJ1-1; weak D call: TRBD1 (5 bases). The CDR3 is 13 amino acids. CDR1 is LNHDA and CDR2 is SQIVND in the germline V gene (reference sequence). The V end was cut by 3 bases, the J end by 8 bases, with 13 bases between. The DNA for the CDR3 is TGTGCCAGTAGTATCCTTTGGGGCCAGGAAGCTTTCTTT. Protein product: CASSILWGQEAFF. Filled out from reference TRBV19 and TRBJ1-1, the complete variable domain reads DGGITQSPKYLFRKEGQNVTLSCEQNLNHDAMYWYRQDPGQGLRLIYYSQIVNDFQKGDIAEGYSVSREKKESFPLTVTSAQKNPTAFYLCASSILWGQEAFFGQGTRLTVV.

CDR3 coding DNA: TGTGCCAGCAGCTTGGGGGTGGGGAGTGAGCAGTACTTC. Translated, it gives CASSLGVGSEQYF. The V gene is TRBV11-3, the J gene TRBJ2-7; D tentatively reads TRBD1 or TRBD2 (5 bases each). Germline V gives CDR1 SGHNT, CDR2 YENEEA. V lost 3 bases, J lost 7 bases, and 13 bases lay in between. CDR3 length equals 13 residues. Filled out from reference TRBV11-3 and TRBJ2-7, the complete variable domain reads EAGVVQSPRYKIIEKKQPVAFWCNPISGHNTLYWYLQNLGQGPELLIRYENEEAVDDSQLPKDRFSAERLKGVDSTLKIQPAELGDSAVYLCASSLGVGSEQYFGPGTRLTVT.

The chain recombines TRBV5-1 with TRBJ1-1; D is ambiguous. Trimming removed 2 bases from V and 1 base from J, with 6 bases in between. Germline CDR1 is SGHRS and CDR2 is YFSETQ. CDR3 size: 13 residues. CDR3 coding DNA: TGCGCCAGCAGCTTCGTGGAGAACACTGAAGCTTTCTTT. Protein sequence: CASSFVENTEAFF.

This sequence joins TRBV10-1 and TRBJ2-7; 9 bases align to TRBD1. Germline assignment: CDR1 WNHNN and CDR2 SYGVQD (reference sequence). This CDR3 contains 17 residues. The V and J ends lost 0 bases and 5 bases, in that order; junction bases with no gene match: 11. CDR3 in DNA: TGCGCCAGCAGTGAGTCCGGGGGGACAGGGAGGCACGACGAGCAGTACTTC. Translating it yields CASSESGGTGRHDEQYF.

V and J are TRBV27 and TRBJ2-2, with 8 nucleotides matching TRBD1. Germline lookup yields CDR1 MNHEY and CDR2 SMNVEV (reference sequence). The CDR3 covers 14 residues. Trimming at V came to 6 bases and at J to 7 bases, leaving 7 bases not matched to a gene. CDR3 nucleotide sequence: TGTGCCAGCAGCGGACAGGGAAGGAGCGGGGAGCTGTTTTTT. This gives the protein CASSGQGRSGELFF.